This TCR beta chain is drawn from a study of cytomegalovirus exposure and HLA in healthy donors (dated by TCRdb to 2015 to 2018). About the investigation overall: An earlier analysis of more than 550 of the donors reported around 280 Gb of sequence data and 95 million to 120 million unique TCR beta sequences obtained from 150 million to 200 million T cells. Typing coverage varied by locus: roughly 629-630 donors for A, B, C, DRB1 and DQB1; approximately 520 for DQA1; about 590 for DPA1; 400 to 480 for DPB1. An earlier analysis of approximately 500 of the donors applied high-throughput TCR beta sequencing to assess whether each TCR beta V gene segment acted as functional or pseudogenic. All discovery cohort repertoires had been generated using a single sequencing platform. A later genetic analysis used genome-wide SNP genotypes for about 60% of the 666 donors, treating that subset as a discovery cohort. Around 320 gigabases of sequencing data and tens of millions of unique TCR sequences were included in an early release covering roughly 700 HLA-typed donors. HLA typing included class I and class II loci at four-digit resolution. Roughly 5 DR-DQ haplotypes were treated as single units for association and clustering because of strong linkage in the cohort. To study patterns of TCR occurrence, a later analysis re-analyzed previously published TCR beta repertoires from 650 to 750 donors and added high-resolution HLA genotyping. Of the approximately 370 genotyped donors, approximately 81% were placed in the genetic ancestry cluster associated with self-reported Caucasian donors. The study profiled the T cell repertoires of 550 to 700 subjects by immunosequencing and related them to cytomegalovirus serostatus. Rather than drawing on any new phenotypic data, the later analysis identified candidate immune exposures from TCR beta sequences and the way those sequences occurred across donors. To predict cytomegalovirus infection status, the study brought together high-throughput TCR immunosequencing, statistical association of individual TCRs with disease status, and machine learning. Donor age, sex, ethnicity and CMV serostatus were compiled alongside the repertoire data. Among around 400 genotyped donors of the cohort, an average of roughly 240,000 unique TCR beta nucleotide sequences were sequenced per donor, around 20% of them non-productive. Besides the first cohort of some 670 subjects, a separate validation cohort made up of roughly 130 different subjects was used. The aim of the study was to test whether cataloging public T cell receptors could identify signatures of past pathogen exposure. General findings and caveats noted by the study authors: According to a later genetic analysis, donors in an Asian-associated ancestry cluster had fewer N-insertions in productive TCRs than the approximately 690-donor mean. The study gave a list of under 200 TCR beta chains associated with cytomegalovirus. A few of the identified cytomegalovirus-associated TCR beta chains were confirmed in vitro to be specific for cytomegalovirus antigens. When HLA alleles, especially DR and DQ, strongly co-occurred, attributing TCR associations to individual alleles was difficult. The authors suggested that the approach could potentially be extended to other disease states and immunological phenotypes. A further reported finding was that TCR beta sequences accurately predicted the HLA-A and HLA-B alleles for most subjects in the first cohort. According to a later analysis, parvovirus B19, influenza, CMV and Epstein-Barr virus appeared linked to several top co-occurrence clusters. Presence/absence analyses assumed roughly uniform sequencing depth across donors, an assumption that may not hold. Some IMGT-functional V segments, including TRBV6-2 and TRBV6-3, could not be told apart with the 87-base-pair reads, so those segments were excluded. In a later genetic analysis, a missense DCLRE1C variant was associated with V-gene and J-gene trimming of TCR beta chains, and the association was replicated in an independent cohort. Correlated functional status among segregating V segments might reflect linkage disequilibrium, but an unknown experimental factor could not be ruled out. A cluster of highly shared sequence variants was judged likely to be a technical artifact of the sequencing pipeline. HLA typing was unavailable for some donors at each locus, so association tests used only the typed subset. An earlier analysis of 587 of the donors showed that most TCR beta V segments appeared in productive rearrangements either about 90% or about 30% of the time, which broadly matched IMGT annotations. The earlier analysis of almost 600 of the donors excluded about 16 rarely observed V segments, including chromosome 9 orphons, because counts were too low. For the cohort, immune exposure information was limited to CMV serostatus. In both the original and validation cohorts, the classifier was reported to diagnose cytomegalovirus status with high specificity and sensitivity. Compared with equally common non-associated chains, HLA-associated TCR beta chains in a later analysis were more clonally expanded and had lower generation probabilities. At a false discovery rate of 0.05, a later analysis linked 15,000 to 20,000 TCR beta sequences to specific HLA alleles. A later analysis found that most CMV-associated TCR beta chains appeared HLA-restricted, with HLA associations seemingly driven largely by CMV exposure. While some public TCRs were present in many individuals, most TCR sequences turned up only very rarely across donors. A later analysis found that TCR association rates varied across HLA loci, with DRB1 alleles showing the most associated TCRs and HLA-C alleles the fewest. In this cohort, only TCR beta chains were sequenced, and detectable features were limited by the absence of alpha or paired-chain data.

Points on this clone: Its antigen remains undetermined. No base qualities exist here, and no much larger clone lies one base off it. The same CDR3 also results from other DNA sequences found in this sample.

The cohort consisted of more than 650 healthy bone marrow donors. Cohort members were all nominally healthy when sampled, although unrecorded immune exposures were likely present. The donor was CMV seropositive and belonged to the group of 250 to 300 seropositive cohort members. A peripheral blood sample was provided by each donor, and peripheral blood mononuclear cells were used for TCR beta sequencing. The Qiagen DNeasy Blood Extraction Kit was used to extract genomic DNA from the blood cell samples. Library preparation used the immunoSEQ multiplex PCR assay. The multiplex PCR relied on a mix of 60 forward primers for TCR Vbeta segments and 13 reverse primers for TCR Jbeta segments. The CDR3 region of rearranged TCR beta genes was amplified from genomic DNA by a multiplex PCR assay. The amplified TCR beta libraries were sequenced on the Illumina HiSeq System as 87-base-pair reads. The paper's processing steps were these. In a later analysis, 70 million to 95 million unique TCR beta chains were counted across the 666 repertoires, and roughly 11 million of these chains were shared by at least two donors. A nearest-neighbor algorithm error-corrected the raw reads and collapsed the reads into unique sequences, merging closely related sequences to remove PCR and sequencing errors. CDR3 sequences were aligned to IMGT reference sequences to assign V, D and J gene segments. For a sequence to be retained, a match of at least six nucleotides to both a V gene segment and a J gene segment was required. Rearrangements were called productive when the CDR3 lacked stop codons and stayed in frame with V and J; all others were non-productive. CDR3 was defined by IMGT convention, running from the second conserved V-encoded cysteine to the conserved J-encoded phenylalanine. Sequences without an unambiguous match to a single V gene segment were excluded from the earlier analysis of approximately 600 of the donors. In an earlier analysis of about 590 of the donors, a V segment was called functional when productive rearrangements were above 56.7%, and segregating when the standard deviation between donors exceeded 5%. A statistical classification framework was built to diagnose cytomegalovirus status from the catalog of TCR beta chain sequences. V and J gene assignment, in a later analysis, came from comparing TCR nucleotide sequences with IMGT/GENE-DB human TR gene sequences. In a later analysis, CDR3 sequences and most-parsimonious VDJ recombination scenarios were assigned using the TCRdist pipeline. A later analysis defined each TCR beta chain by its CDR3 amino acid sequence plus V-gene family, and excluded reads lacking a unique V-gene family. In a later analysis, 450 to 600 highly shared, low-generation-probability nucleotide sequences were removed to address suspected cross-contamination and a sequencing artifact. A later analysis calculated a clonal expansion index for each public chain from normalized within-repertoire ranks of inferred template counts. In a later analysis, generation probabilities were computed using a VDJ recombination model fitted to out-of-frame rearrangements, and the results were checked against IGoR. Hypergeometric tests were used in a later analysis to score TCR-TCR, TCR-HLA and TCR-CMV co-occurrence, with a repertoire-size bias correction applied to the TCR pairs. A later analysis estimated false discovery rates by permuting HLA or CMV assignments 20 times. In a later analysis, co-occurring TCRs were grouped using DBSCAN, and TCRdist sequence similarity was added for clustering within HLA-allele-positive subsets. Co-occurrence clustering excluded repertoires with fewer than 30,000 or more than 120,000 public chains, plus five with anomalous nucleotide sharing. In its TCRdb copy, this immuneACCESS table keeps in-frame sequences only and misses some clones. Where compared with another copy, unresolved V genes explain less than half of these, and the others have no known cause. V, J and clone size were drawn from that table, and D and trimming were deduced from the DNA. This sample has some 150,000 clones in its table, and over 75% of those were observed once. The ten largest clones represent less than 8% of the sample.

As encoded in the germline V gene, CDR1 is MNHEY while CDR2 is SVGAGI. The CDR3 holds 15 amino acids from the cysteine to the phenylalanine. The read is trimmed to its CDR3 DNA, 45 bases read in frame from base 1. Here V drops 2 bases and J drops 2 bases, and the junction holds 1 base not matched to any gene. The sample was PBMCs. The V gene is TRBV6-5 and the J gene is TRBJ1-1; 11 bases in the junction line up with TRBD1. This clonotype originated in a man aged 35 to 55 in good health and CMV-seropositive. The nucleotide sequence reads TGTGCCAGCAGTTACGGGACAGGGGGAAACACTGAAGCTTTCTTT. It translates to CASSYGTGGNTEAFF.